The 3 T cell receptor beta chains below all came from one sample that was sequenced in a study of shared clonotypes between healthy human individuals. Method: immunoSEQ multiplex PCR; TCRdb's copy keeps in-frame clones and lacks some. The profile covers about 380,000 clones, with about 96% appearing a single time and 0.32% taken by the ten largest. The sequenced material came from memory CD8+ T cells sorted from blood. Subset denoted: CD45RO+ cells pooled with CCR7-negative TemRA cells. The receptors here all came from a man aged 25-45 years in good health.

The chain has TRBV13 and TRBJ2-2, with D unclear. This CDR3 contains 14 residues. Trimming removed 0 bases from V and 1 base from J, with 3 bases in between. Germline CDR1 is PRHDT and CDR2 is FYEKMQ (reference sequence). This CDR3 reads CASSLGLNTGELFF. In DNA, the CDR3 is TGTGCCAGCAGCTTAGGTCTGAACACCGGGGAGCTGTTTTTT.

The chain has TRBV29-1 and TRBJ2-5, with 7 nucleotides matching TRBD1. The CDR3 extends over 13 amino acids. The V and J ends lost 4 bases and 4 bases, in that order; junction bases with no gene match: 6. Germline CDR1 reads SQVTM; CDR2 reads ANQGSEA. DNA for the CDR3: TGCAGCGTTGTTAAAGGGGGCGGAGAGACCCAGTACTTC. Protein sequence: CSVVKGGGETQYF.

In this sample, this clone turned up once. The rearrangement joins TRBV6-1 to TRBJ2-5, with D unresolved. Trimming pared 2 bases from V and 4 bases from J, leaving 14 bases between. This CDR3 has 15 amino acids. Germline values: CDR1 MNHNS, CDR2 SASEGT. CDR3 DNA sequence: TGTGCCAGCAGTGAAACCCCCACCCAGCGAGAGACCCAGTACTTC. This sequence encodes CASSETPTQRETQYF.